The TCR beta chain under discussion was sequenced for a study of blood T cell repertoires in COVID-19. Study information: From T cells, B-cell-depleted T cells, or PBMCs came the material, which was cDNA or gDNA.

The data were produced by immunoSEQ multiplex PCR, yet TCRdb's version contains in-frame clones alone and is incomplete. The repertoire has around 100,000 clones, about nine tenths of them found once; the top ten carry about 4.5%. The V gene lost 0 bases and the J gene lost 8 bases, with 19 bases spanning the gap. This CDR3 contains 17 residues. Per the germline V gene, CDR1 is LGHNA and CDR2 is YSLEER. This chain joins TRBV4-3 and TRBJ1-4; no firm D call. The TCR sequence derives from a man aged 35 to 55 with acute or convalescent COVID-19. The sample consisted of peripheral blood. CDR3: CASSQDWVGWGGEKLFF. CDR3 coding DNA: TGCGCCAGCAGCCAAGATTGGGTCGGATGGGGAGGGGAAAAACTGTTTTTT.